This record covers a single T cell receptor beta chain. Its specificity is unknown. The sample is drawn from a study of beta chain features in type 1 diabetes. The V segment lost 1 base and the J segment 6 bases; nucleotides outside the gene matches: 5. Germline V gives CDR1 SGHRS, CDR2 YFSETQ. The CDR3 is 14 residues long. TCRB transcripts that were expressed got sequenced, as all of the isolated RNA had been reverse transcribed. TCRdb's copy holds only in-frame clones and misses some; the assay was immunoSEQ multiplex PCR. The profile shows hundreds of thousands of clones, roughly 13% of them singletons. General study results and limits: The study found moderately but significantly shorter TCRB CDR3s in all four CD4+ subsets of Type 1 diabetes patients.

The chain recombines TRBV5-1 with TRBJ2-3, with TRBD2 matching 7 bases. Specimen: naive CD4+ T cells from blood. This clonotype was sampled from a man aged 18 to 29 with type 1 diabetes. This chain's CDR3 is CASSLRSSGDTQYF. DNA of the CDR3: TGCGCCAGCAGCTTGAGAAGTAGCGGGGATACGCAGTATTTT.